This TCR beta chain was captured in a study of T cells in Graves' hyperthyroidism and ophthalmopathy. This CDR3 has 16 residues. Germline V CDR1 and CDR2: SGHTA, FQGNSA. J lost 4 bases, V lost 1 base, and 7 bases had no gene match. Points from the study as a whole: In the blood, most expanded thyroid clonotypes above 0.001 appeared as well.

Amplification targeted TCR beta CDR3 regions from RNA transcripts. HTBI primers were the set used in a first-round RT-PCR of the TCR CDR3. Each CDR3 protein is one row after TCRdb ran MiXCR on the multiplex PCR reads. The top ten hold 7.8% of the sample, which has about 290,000 distinct CDR3 sequences, about an eighth seen once. This clonotype was recorded many times. Its antigen is undetermined. The rearrangement joins TRBV7-2 to TRBJ2-7; 10 bases map to TRBD2. This TCR was sampled from a woman in her twenties or thirties with Graves' hyperthyroidism that later progressed to Graves' ophthalmopathy. Input material: blood. The chain's CDR3 is CASSLVSSGRLYEQYF. The CDR3 DNA reads as TGTGCCAGCAGCTTAGTGAGTAGCGGGAGGTTGTACGAGCAGTACTTC.